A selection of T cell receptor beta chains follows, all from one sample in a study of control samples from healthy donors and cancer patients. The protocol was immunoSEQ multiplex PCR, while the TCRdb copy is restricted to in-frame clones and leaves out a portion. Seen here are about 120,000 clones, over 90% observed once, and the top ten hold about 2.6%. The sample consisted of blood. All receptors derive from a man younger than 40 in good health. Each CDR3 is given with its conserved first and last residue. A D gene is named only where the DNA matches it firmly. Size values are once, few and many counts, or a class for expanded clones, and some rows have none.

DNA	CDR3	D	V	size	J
TGTTCTCTAACGGATAGCGGGCGTTCCTACGAGCAGTACTTC	CSLTDSGRSYEQYF	TRBD2	TRBV6-5	once	TRBJ2-7
TGTGCCAGCAGCTCCCCTTGGCAGAGATCGAACACTGAAGCTTTCTTT	CASSSPWQRSNTEAFF	.	TRBV11-2	.	TRBJ1-1
TGTGCCAGCAGCTTATCAGGGGCGAACGAGGCGCCCCTCCACTTT	CASSLSGANEAPLHF	.	TRBV5-6	few	TRBJ1-6
TGTGCCAGCAGGGGGACAACCACCGGGGAGCTGTTTTTT	CASRGTTTGELFF	.	TRBV28	.	TRBJ2-2
TGTGCCAGCAGTGGGAAGGGGCACCTAAAAGGAAACACCATATATTTT	CASSGKGHLKGNTIYF	.	TRBV6-1	.	TRBJ1-3
TGTGCCAGCATCACGGGACTAGCGGGGTCGAACACCGGGGAGCTGTTTTTT	CASITGLAGSNTGELFF	TRBD2	TRBV2	.	TRBJ2-2
TGTGCCAGCAGTCGGGACAGGGGAGGGATGAGCACCGGGGAGCTGTTTTTT	CASSRDRGGMSTGELFF	TRBD1	TRBV5-4	.	TRBJ2-2
TGTGCCAGCAGCTTTGGAGGTTTACAGGGACCTGGAAACACCATATATTTT	CASSFGGLQGPGNTIYF	.	TRBV5-6	.	TRBJ1-3
TGTGCCAGCAGCGTAGATTCGGGACAGCGCACAGATACGCAGTATTTT	CASSVDSGQRTDTQYF	TRBD1	TRBV9	.	TRBJ2-3
TGTGCTAGTGGTTTGGTACTCACAGGGCCGTCGGAGACCCAGTACTTC	CASGLVLTGPSETQYF	.	TRBV12-5	.	TRBJ2-5
TGCGCCAGCAGCCAAGTAGAGACAGGCGGAGAAAAACTGTTTTTT	CASSQVETGGEKLFF	.	TRBV4-1	.	TRBJ1-4
TGTGCCAGCAGCCCAGGGCGGGTCACCGGGGAGCTGTTTTTT	CASSPGRVTGELFF	.	TRBV28	.	TRBJ2-2